The rows below give T cell receptor beta chains drawn from one sample of a study of cytomegalovirus exposure and HLA in healthy donors. Clones were read by immunoSEQ multiplex PCR, and TCRdb kept only the in-frame ones, dropping some. The repertoire has fewer than 75,000 clones, about 83% of them found once; the top ten carry around 4.5%. Sample: PBMCs. The source of these receptors is a man under 40 in good health and CMV-seronegative. Each CDR3 is given with its conserved first and last residue. Fields, in order: D gene, V gene, J gene, clone size, CDR3 protein, CDR3 DNA. A D gene is named only where the DNA matches it firmly. Some rows mark clone size as missing; the rest say once, few, many or name a class of expanded clone.

>.|TRBV27|TRBJ2-7|.
CASSSGAAYEQYF
TGTGCCAGCAGCTCAGGGGCCGCCTACGAGCAGTACTTC
>.|TRBV4-3|TRBJ1-6|.
CASSQDWTALNSPLHF
TGCGCCAGCAGCCAGGATTGGACAGCATTAAATTCACCCCTCCACTTT
>TRBD1|TRBV11-2|TRBJ1-1|.
CASSLTGGEAFF
TGTGCCAGCAGCTTAACAGGGGGTGAAGCTTTCTTT
>TRBD1|TRBV19|TRBJ2-7|.
CASSTTGYVHEQYF
TGTGCCAGTAGTACGACAGGGTATGTCCACGAGCAGTACTTC
>.|TRBV6-5|TRBJ1-2|few
CASSYRDRNYGYTF
TGTGCCAGCAGTTACCGTGACAGAAACTATGGCTACACCTTC
>.|TRBV18|TRBJ1-1|.
CASSPQELQLSMNTEAFF
TGTGCCAGCTCACCACAAGAATTACAGCTAAGTATGAACACTGAAGCTTTCTTT
>.|TRBV6-5|TRBJ1-2|.
CASRPQQNNNYGYTF
TGTGCCAGCAGACCCCAACAGAACAATAACTATGGCTACACCTTC
>TRBD1|TRBV11-1|TRBJ1-2|.
CASSLAGTDYGYTF
TGTGCCAGCAGCTTAGCCGGGACAGACTATGGCTACACCTTC
>.|TRBV7-8|TRBJ2-2|.
CASSSRTGNTGELFF
TGTGCCAGCAGCTCCCGAACGGGAAACACCGGGGAGCTGTTTTTT
>.|TRBV7-9|TRBJ1-3|.
CASSLATAGGNTIYF
TGTGCCAGCAGCTTAGCGACCGCGGGGGGAAACACCATATATTTT
>.|TRBV5-5|TRBJ2-5|.
CASSLPQTSGGETQYF
TGTGCCAGCAGCTTACCTCAGACTAGTGGAGGAGAGACCCAGTACTTC
>.|TRBV27|TRBJ2-3|.
CASSLTWTEPSTDTQYF
TGTGCCAGCAGTTTAACATGGACAGAACCTAGCACAGATACGCAGTATTTT
>.|TRBV7-2|TRBJ2-7|.
CASSSQGTYEQYF
TGTGCCAGCAGCTCCCAGGGGACCTACGAGCAGTACTTC
>TRBD2|TRBV2|TRBJ2-2|.
CASSDPGGGASSGELFF
TGTGCCAGCAGCGACCCGGGGGGGGGAGCAAGTTCCGGGGAGCTGTTTTTT
>.|TRBV7-2|TRBJ1-2|.
CASSISAGNNYGYTF
TGTGCCAGCAGCATCTCCGCGGGGAATAACTATGGCTACACCTTC
>.|TRBV7-2|TRBJ2-2|.
CASSLTTAGTGELFF
TGTGCCAGCAGCTTAACGACAGCAGGCACCGGGGAGCTGTTTTTT
>TRBD1|TRBV7-9|TRBJ1-1|.
CSSSLEGRGQISTEAFF
TGTTCCAGCAGCTTAGAGGGCAGGGGGCAAATCAGCACTGAAGCTTTCTTT
>.|TRBV6-5|TRBJ1-3|.
CASSYSTGSGNTIYF
TGTGCCAGCAGTTACAGTACTGGTTCTGGAAACACCATATATTTT
>.|TRBV7-9|TRBJ1-6|.
CASSLLQGGDSPLHF
TGTGCCAGCAGCTTACTCCAGGGAGGCGATTCACCCCTCCACTTT
>TRBD1|TRBV29-1|TRBJ1-2|.
CSVGAGGVYGYTF
TGCAGCGTTGGTGCAGGGGGCGTCTATGGCTACACCTTC